This TCR beta chain stems from a study of blood T cell repertoires in COVID-19. Study at large: T cells, B-cell-depleted T cells, or PBMCs provided the cDNA or gDNA that served as material.

Germline V gene sequence: CDR1 ENHRY, CDR2 SYGVKD. With 6 bases removed from V and 5 bases from J, the gap between germline ends came to 17 bases. There are 14 residues in the CDR3. Per the original methods: Amplification with reference gene primers provided the estimates of nucleated cell counts. Repertoires were generated with immunoSEQ multiplex PCR, while TCRdb's copy carries only in-frame clones and drops some. V and J calls plus clone size are reproduced from that table; the DNA served to infer D and trimming. Among under 300,000 clones listed, 86% were seen once. This receptor was identified in a woman aged 30 to 39 with active or convalescent COVID-19. Specimen: peripheral blood. The chain links TRBV10-3 to TRBJ2-7; tentative D call: TRBD1 (6 bases). Here the CDR3 DNA reads TGTGCCATCAGCGACCAAGGGGGTGCGGACGAGCAGTACTTC. It is translated as CAISDQGGADEQYF.